Following are 18 T cell receptor beta chains from one sample sequenced in a study of vaccination effects on CD4 cells after COVID-19. Assay: immunoSEQ multiplex PCR; the TCRdb copy retains only in-frame clones and omits some. The sample lists around 47,000 clones; 65% to 80% were seen once. Antigen specificity for these receptors is unknown. On approximately day 9 of culture, CD4+ T cells were separated out. Each participant received a vaccine that was either BNT162b2 or mRNA-1273, given as two doses. The starting material was CD4+ T cells from PBMCs cultured without peptide, obtained after COVID-19 vaccination. These receptors came from a human donor who received a COVID-19 vaccine.

The chain carries TRBV28 and TRBJ2-7; D is unclear. The CDR3 covers 14 residues. V lost 3 bases and J lost 3, with 12 bases in between. Germline V gene sequence: CDR1 MDHEN, CDR2 SYDVKM. The CDR3 sequence is CASSFNAGSYEQYF. The CDR3 region has the DNA TGTGCCAGCAGTTTCAATGCAGGCAGCTACGAGCAGTACTTC.

The chain has TRBV11-2 and TRBJ2-3; no clear D. The CDR3 is 11 residues long. CDR1 and CDR2 from the germline V gene are SGHAT and FQNNGV. V was trimmed by 6 bases and J by 2 bases, leaving 3 bases between them. CDR3 amino acids: CASRLTDTQYF. The CDR3 DNA reads TGTGCCAGCAGACTCACAGATACGCAGTATTTT.

This chain links TRBV21-1 with TRBJ2-1; the D call TRBD2 from the table was never checked on the DNA. TRBV21-1 is recorded as a pseudogene. This CDR3 spans 16 amino acids. Written as DNA, the CDR3 is TGTGCCAGCAGCAACGTTTCACGGGAGTTGTACAATGAGCAGTTCTTC. Translation: CASSNVSRELYNEQFF.

Turning to this clone: The junction and the germline gene differ at one end; a read error may be behind it. The chain combines TRBV10-3 with TRBJ2-1, with D uncertain. This CDR3 has 13 residues. In germline, CDR1 is ENHRY, CDR2 SYGVKD. The CDR3 sequence is CAISPDTTLTHIF. CDR3 in DNA: TGTGCCATCAGTCCTGACACGACCCTCACTCACATCTTC.

V gene TRBV10-1 combines with J gene TRBJ2-7; unclear D gene. Trimming removed 9 bases from V and 7 bases from J, with 13 bases in between. CDR1 and CDR2 (germline): WNHNN, SYGVQD (reference sequence). There are 11 residues in the CDR3. CDR3 in amino acids: CARPAGGEQYF. The CDR3 DNA is TGCGCCAGGCCGGCCGGCGGAGAGCAGTACTTC.

V usage is TRBV5-1 and J usage is TRBJ1-1; unclear D gene. With 0 bases removed from V and 1 base from J, the gap between germline ends came to 7 bases. CDR1 is SGHRS and CDR2 is YFSETQ in the germline V gene. This CDR3 spans 14 amino acids. The CDR3 bases are TGCGCCAGCAGCTTGGTCCCCGAGAACACTGAAGCTTTCTTT. It encodes CASSLVPENTEAFF.

The V gene is TRBV7-2, the J gene TRBJ1-4; D is uncertain. Germline CDR1 is SGHTA and CDR2 is FQGNSA. V gave up 0 bases and J gave up 6 bases, with 14 bases separating them. The CDR3 totals 16 residues. The CDR3: CASSLALRAVDEKLFF. CDR3 in DNA: TGTGCCAGCAGCTTAGCGTTGAGGGCAGTAGATGAAAAACTGTTTTTT.

The rearrangement joins TRBV7-9 to TRBJ2-3; D perhaps matches TRBD2 (6 bases). Germline V gene sequence: CDR1 SEHNR, CDR2 FQNEAQ (reference sequence). V was clipped by 5 bases and J by 2 bases, with 20 bases between them. The CDR3 is 17 amino acids. This CDR3 reads CASSPRGIMTPTDTQYF. The CDR3 region has the DNA TGTGCCAGCAGCCCTCGGGGGATCATGACCCCCACAGATACGCAGTATTTT.

The chain has TRBV24-1 and TRBJ2-1; 8 bases agree with TRBD2. CDR1 and CDR2 (germline): KGHDR, SFDVKD. J was trimmed by 14 bases and V by 4 bases; bases with no gene match: 12. There are 14 residues in the CDR3. CDR3 nucleotide sequence: TGTGCCACCAGTGACCTCGGGAGGGGGGGTGGTAAGTTCTTC. It yields the protein CATSDLGRGGGKFF.

Here the CDR3 reads CASSPTSGNNWEYYEQYF. The CDR3 DNA sequence: TGCGCCAGCAGCCCGACTAGCGGGAATAATTGGGAATACTACGAGCAGTACTTC. V is TRBV10-2 and J is TRBJ2-7; TRBD2 agrees at 11 bases. This CDR3 has 18 residues. Germline CDR1 reads WSHSY; CDR2 reads SAAADI. V was clipped by 6 bases and J by 3 bases; unmatched bases: 16.

The V and J genes are TRBV23-1 and TRBJ2-1; 7 nucleotides line up with TRBD1. TRBV23-1 counts as an open reading frame of uncertain function. This CDR3 spans 15 amino acids. The V gene end was trimmed by 6 bases and the J gene end by 6 bases; junction bases not matched to a gene: 11. The CDR3 bases are TGCGCCAGCAGCGACAGGGAAGTTGGGGGCAATGAGCAGTTCTTC. Its protein is CASSDREVGGNEQFF.

This sequence joins TRBV6-4 and TRBJ2-1; 7 nucleotides line up with TRBD1. Germline loops: CDR1 MRHNA, CDR2 SNTAGT. The V and J ends lost 4 bases and 3 bases, in that order; junction bases with no gene match: 6. The CDR3 has 15 amino acids. The CDR3 bases are TGTGCCAGCAGTGTGACGACAGGGAACTACAATGAGCAGTTCTTC. It translates to CASSVTTGNYNEQFF.

The rearrangement joins TRBV5-6 to TRBJ2-1; D not resolved. Germline loops: CDR1 SGHDT, CDR2 YYEEEE. The CDR3 is 13 amino acids. With 0 bases removed from V and 5 bases from J, the gap between germline ends came to 6 bases. The CDR3 is CASSLAVNNEQFF. Written as DNA, the CDR3 is TGTGCCAGCAGCTTGGCCGTTAACAATGAGCAGTTCTTC.

This clone was seen a few times. The chain combines TRBV5-1 with TRBJ2-3; 7 nucleotides align to TRBD2. J was trimmed by 6 bases and V by 0 bases; bases with no gene match: 7. The germline CDR1 and CDR2 sequences are SGHRS and YFSETQ. The CDR3 sequence is 15 residues long. DNA of the CDR3: TGCGCCAGCAGCTTGGGGACTAGGGGAGTGGATACGCAGTATTTT. This translates into CASSLGTRGVDTQYF.

The J gene is TRBJ2-7, the V gene TRBV10-3; 9 bases are shared with TRBD1. This CDR3 has 13 amino acids. Germline trimming cut 7 bases from V and 1 base from J; bases unmatched to any gene: 2. Germline values: CDR1 ENHRY, CDR2 SYGVKD. CDR3 nucleotides: TGTGCCATCACCGGGACAGGGTCCTACGAGCAGTACTTC. It specifies CAITGTGSYEQYF.

The chain links TRBV29-1 to TRBJ1-1, with D possibly matching TRBD1 (6 bases). This CDR3 is built from 13 residues. Trimming shortened V by 0 bases and J by 1 base, and 6 bases separated the two germline ends. Germline-derived CDR1 and CDR2 are SQVTM and ANQGSEA. The CDR3 coding sequence is TGCAGCGTTGAAGAGACAGGGAACACTGAAGCTTTCTTT. It encodes CSVEETGNTEAFF.

The chain employs TRBV6-1 and TRBJ1-2, with D perhaps TRBD1 (6 bases). V lost 3 bases, J lost 8 bases, and 22 bases lay in between. Germline assignment: CDR1 MNHNS and CDR2 SASEGT. The CDR3 extends over 16 amino acids. The CDR3 sequence is CASSDFPGQRVGGYTF. The CDR3 nucleotides are TGTGCCAGCAGTGATTTTCCGGGACAAAGAGTGGGGGGCTACACCTTC.

The chain has TRBV3-1 (or the pseudogene TRBV3-2) and TRBJ1-3, with a possible D match to TRBD1 (5 bases). Germline CDR1 LGHDT, CDR2 YNNKEL (reference sequence). Trimming shortened V by 4 bases and J by 4 bases, and 8 bases separated the two germline ends. This CDR3 is built from 13 residues. CDR3 amino acids: CASSLGTGNTIYF. DNA of the CDR3: TGTGCCAGCAGCCTTGGGACGGGAAACACCATATATTTT.